This T cell receptor beta chain comes out of a study of cytomegalovirus exposure and HLA in healthy donors. General study points: Cytomegalovirus status was reportedly diagnosed by the classifier with high specificity and sensitivity. According to a later analysis, donors in an Asian-associated ancestry cluster reportedly had fewer N-insertions than the roughly 670-donor mean.

Note on this clone: No antigen is known for it.

This PCR relied on a set of 60 Vbeta primers and 13 Jbeta primers. Generated by immunoSEQ multiplex PCR, the TCRdb table keeps only in-frame clones and is missing some. Found here are approximately 150,000 clones, about 74% of them singletons; the top ten hold about 3.1%. Germline CDR1 is MNHEY and CDR2 is SMNVEV (reference sequence). Trimming removed 5 bases from V and 4 bases from J, with 12 bases in between. This CDR3 comprises 15 residues. This chain connects TRBV27 to TRBJ2-6; D is unclear. Sequencing input: PBMCs. The clonotype was recovered from a male donor in good health and CMV-seronegative. CDR3 in amino acids: CASSARTSGANVLTF. The CDR3 region has the DNA TGTGCCAGCAGTGCTAGAACGTCCGGGGCCAACGTCCTGACTTTC.